The 14 T cell receptor beta chains listed next were all sequenced from one sample in a study of T-cell reconstitution after alpha-beta-depleted transplantation in children. Study observations and caveats: The origin of alpha-beta T cells about two months after transplant was reportedly several hundred expanded graft clones.

Their antigen targets remain unknown. Unique molecular identifiers were used to barcode this TCRbeta library. One entry per CDR3 protein results from TCRdb running MiXCR on the PCR reads. The data hold roughly 30,000 distinct CDR3 sequences, with around 7% observed a single time. The sample here was peripheral blood, taken 60 days after TCRalphabeta/CD19-depleted stem cell transplant. Receptor source: a child under two years old who had a stem cell transplant for acute myeloid leukemia, so the T cells may come from the graft donor.

This clonotype was seen repeatedly, ten times or more. The gene calls are TRBV7-2 and TRBJ1-5, with 7 bases identical to TRBD1. This CDR3 is built from 15 residues. CDR1 and CDR2 from the germline V gene are SGHTA and FQGNSA. V was clipped by 1 base and J by 5 bases; unmatched bases: 5. CDR3 DNA: TGTGCCAGCAGCTTAGTGACAGGGAATTATCAGCCCCAGCATTTT. Translating gives CASSLVTGNYQPQHF. The whole variable domain, filled in from reference TRBV7-2 and TRBJ1-5, reads GAGVSQSPSNKVTEKGKDVELRCDPISGHTALYWYRQSLGQGLEFLIYFQGNSAPDKSGLPSDRFSAERTGGSVSTLTIQRTQQEDSAVYLCASSLVTGNYQPQHFGDGTRLSIL.

This clonotype was picked up many times. V is TRBV7-9 and J is TRBJ2-7, with D perhaps matching TRBD2 (6 bases). The germline V gene encodes CDR1 SEHNR and CDR2 FQNEAQ (reference sequence). V lost 2 bases to trimming and J lost 2 bases, with 10 bases between them. CDR3 length equals 14 residues. The CDR3 DNA is TGTGCCAGCAGCTTACCTAGCGCGACCTACGAGCAGTACTTC. Residues: CASSLPSATYEQYF.

In its sample, this clonotype was seen many times. V and J are TRBV4-3 and TRBJ2-3; tentative D call: TRBD1 (5 bases). The V gene lost 0 bases and the J gene lost 5 bases, with 15 bases spanning the gap. CDR3 length: 16 amino acids. Germline CDR1 reads LGHNA; CDR2 reads YSLEER. The DNA for the CDR3 is TGCGCCAGCAGCCAAGATTCCTCGGGCAGGGTAGATACGCAGTATTTT. Protein: CASSQDSSGRVDTQYF.

The table lists this clonotype with many counts. The V and J genes are TRBV4-3 and TRBJ1-2; D is unresolved. Germline CDR1 is LGHNA and CDR2 is YSLEER. The V and J ends lost 1 base and 5 bases respectively, with 26 bases between them. The CDR3 runs to 19 residues. The CDR3 region has the DNA TGCGCCAGCAGCCAAGGGCCGGGAGCCCCTTTTCCCTCCCCTTATGGCTACACCTTC. It codes for CASSQGPGAPFPSPYGYTF.

This clonotype was recorded at least ten times. The genes are TRBV2 and TRBJ1-1; the D is unclear. CDR3 length: 14 residues. With 7 bases removed from V and 1 base from J, the gap between germline ends came to 13 bases. Germline V gene lookup returns CDR1 SNHLY and CDR2 FYNNEI. CDR3 in DNA: TGTGCCAGCATCCGGGGAGCTGCGAACACTGAAGCTTTCTTT. Protein product: CASIRGAANTEAFF.

This clonotype is classed as medium-sized. The chain has TRBV7-2 and TRBJ2-7; D is unresolved. CDR1 and CDR2 (germline): SGHTA, FQGNSA. Between the trimmed V and J ends, which lost 7 bases and 0 bases, there was a span of 10 bases. This CDR3 region has 13 residues. The CDR3 loop is CASTPALSYEQYF. In DNA form, the CDR3 reads TGTGCCAGCACCCCCGCACTCTCCTACGAGCAGTACTTC.

This clonotype was seen repeatedly, ten times or more. This chain uses TRBV7-9 with TRBJ2-7, with D tentatively TRBD2 (6 bases). In germline, CDR1 is SEHNR, CDR2 FQNEAQ (reference sequence). The CDR3 covers 14 residues. The V end was cut by 4 bases, the J end by 4 bases, with 14 bases between. The CDR3 DNA follows: TGTGCCAGCAGCTCCGGGACTTGGGTTTACGAGCAGTACTTC. Amino acid sequence: CASSSGTWVYEQYF.

This clonotype has at least ten counts. The chain combines TRBV7-3 with TRBJ2-2; possibly TRBD2 for D (5 bases). Per the germline V gene, CDR1 is SGHTA and CDR2 is FQGTGA. This CDR3 comprises 15 residues. V shed 5 bases and J shed 2 bases, with 12 bases lying between them. DNA of the CDR3: TGTGCCAGCAGCCCCGGAAGCGGTAACACCGGGGAGCTGTTTTTT. This sequence encodes CASSPGSGNTGELFF.

Many counts were recorded for this clonotype. This sequence joins TRBV5-1 and TRBJ2-7, with D perhaps given as TRBD1 or TRBD2 (5 bases each). CDR1 is SGHRS and CDR2 is YFSETQ in the germline V gene. V lost 3 bases, J lost 3 bases, and 7 bases lay in between. The CDR3 is made up of 12 amino acids. CDR3 sequence reads: CASSWDGYEQYF. DNA for the CDR3: TGCGCCAGCAGCTGGGACGGCTACGAGCAGTACTTC.

A word on this clonotype: A much larger clone differs from this one at a single base, so this may be a read error. The J gene is TRBJ1-1, the V gene TRBV6-1; perhaps TRBD1 as D (5 bases). The CDR3 loop spans 13 amino acids. CDR1 is MNHNS, CDR2 SASEGT, per germline. Trimming took off 6 bases at V and 3 bases at J, with 11 bases between the two ends. For the CDR3, the DNA is TGTGCCAGCAGGGGGGGGTGTCACACTGAAGCTTTCTTT. Encoded protein: CASRGGCHTEAFF.

This clonotype was counted ten times or more. The V and J genes are TRBV2 and TRBJ2-7, with D unclear. The CDR3 is made up of 16 amino acids. Germline V lookup: CDR1 SNHLY, CDR2 FYNNEI. V dropped 8 bases and J dropped 0 bases, with 20 bases sitting between them. CDR3: CASSPEGGRPSYEQYF. For the CDR3, the DNA is TGTGCCAGCTCTCCTGAAGGTGGCAGGCCCTCCTACGAGCAGTACTTC.

This clonotype has at least ten counts. The gene calls are TRBV7-9 and TRBJ2-7; D unclear. Per germline, CDR1 SEHNR and CDR2 FQNEAQ (reference sequence). The CDR3 covers 15 residues. V lost 5 bases to trimming and J lost 5 bases, with 19 bases between them. CDR3 loop: CASSPDLRSPHEQYF. DNA for the CDR3: TGTGCCAGCAGCCCAGACTTGCGGTCCCCCCACGAGCAGTACTTC.

This clonotype was detected many times. The V call is TRBV4-1, the J call TRBJ2-3; possibly TRBD2 for D (6 bases). The V gene's germline CDR1 is MGHRA and CDR2 YSYEKL. V was clipped by 2 bases and J by 6 bases, with 15 bases between them. The CDR3 length is 15 residues. The DNA for the CDR3 is TGCGCCAGCAGCCAATTCCCTCGGGGGTCGGATACGCAGTATTTT. Its protein product is CASSQFPRGSDTQYF.

J is TRBJ2-1 and V is TRBV4-2; 9 bases match TRBD2. V gave up 1 base and J gave up 8 bases; unmatched junction bases: 9. The germline CDR1 and CDR2 sequences are LGHNA and YNFKEQ. The CDR3 has 16 amino acids. In nucleotides, the CDR3 is TGTGCCAGCAGCCAAGGCTGGCGGGGGGGCCTCGATGAGCAGTTCTTC. The encoded protein is CASSQGWRGGLDEQFF.